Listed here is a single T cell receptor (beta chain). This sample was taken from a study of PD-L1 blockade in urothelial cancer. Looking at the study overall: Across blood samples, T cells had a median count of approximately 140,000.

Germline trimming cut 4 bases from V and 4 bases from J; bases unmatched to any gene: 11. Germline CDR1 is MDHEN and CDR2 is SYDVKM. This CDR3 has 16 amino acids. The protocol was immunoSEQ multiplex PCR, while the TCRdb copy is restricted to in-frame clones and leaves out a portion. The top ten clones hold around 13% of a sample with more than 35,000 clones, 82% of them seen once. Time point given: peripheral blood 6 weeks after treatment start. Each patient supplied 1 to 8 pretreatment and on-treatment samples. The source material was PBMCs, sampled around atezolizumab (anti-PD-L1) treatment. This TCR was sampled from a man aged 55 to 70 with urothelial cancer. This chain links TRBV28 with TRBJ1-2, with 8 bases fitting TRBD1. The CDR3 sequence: CASSSRSTGVVYGYTF. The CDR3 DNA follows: TGTGCCAGCAGTTCACGATCGACAGGGGTAGTCTATGGCTACACCTTC.